Listed below are T cell receptor beta chains from one sample, sequenced in a study of T cells in Graves' hyperthyroidism and ophthalmopathy. TCRdb analysed the multiplex PCR reads with MiXCR anew, one entry per CDR3 protein. The profile shows approximately 530,000 distinct CDR3 sequences, approximately 15% of them singletons. Sequenced sample: blood. These receptors were collected from a woman under 30 with Graves' hyperthyroidism. Both conserved end residues are trimmed from each CDR3. Fields, in order: V gene, D gene, CDR3 protein. The D gene is left open where the match is weak.

>TRBV7-3|TRBD1
ASSPPDRDNSPLH
>TRBV20-1|-
SARVGGDHQPQH
>TRBV13|-
ASSLEDRLNTEAF
>TRBV10-3|-
AISELREQF
>TRBV30|-
AWSVSRGEQY
>TRBV10-3|-
AIRKDRNSPLH
>TRBV18|-
ASSPQKVETQY
>TRBV4-2|TRBD2
ASSQDLGGGEEAREQF
>TRBV6-1|-
ASSPIAPQETQY
>TRBV29-1|TRBD2
SVEGGSGGVYNEQF
>TRBV11-2|-
ASSLTEGTGTNTEAF
>TRBV3-1|-
ASSQDRGSNQPQH
>TRBV6-1|-
ASSEGHYEQY
>TRBV13|-
ASSLTERRHEQF
>TRBV29-1|-
SAVGSGPSYEQY
>TRBV20-1|-
SASVINTGELF
>TRBV29-1|-
SVDPGSETQY
>TRBV4-1|-
ASSQLGAEGPADTQY
>TRBV6-1|TRBD2
ASSIAGGLDEQF
>TRBV20-1|-
SARTRTDAGAQH
>TRBV6-5|-
ASSYLHINTGELF
>TRBV29-1|-
SVIEKAETQY
>TRBV6-1|-
ASSAGPNEKLF
>TRBV14|TRBD1
ASSPDRGTNTQY
>TRBV20-1|-
SALDLLGSYEQY
>TRBV28|-
ASRDNNEKLF